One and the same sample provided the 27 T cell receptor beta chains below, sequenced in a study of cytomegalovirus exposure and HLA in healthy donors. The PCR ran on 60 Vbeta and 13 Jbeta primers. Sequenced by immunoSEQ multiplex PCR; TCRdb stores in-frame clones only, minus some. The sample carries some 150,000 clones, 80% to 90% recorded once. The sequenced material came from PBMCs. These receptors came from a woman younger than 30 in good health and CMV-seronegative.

The CDR3 loop reads CASSSRVAGWAGELFF. CDR3 coding DNA: TGTGCCAGCAGCTCCAGAGTAGCGGGGTGGGCCGGGGAGCTGTTTTTT. This chain uses TRBV7-2 with TRBJ2-2, with 8 bases lining up with TRBD2. Germline CDR1 reads SGHTA; CDR2 reads FQGNSA. Germline trimming cut 4 bases from V and 6 bases from J; bases unmatched to any gene: 10. This CDR3 spans 16 amino acids.

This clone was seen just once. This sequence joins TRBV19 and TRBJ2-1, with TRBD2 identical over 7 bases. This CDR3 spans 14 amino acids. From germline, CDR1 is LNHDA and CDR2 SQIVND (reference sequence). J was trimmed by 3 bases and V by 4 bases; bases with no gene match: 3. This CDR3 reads CASSNERGYNEQFF. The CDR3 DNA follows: TGTGCCAGTAGTAACGAGCGGGGCTACAATGAGCAGTTCTTC.

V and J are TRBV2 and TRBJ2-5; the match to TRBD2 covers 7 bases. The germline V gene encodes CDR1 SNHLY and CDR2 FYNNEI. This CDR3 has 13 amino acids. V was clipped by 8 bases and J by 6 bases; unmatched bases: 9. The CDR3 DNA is TGTGCCAGCGGGGGGGGGAGGTATCAGACCCAGTACTTC. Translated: CASGGGRYQTQYF.

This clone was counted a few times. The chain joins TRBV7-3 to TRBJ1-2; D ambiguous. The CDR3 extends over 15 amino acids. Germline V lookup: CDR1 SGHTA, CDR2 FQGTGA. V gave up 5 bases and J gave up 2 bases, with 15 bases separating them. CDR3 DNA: TGTGCCAGCAGCCCTAGCGTAACAGAAAACTATGGCTACACCTTC. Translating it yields CASSPSVTENYGYTF.

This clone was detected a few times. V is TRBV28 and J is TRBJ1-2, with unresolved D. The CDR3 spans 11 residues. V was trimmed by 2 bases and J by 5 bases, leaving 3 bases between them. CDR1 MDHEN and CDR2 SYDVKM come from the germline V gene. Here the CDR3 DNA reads TGTGCCAGCAGTTTACAATATGGCTACACCTTC. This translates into CASSLQYGYTF.

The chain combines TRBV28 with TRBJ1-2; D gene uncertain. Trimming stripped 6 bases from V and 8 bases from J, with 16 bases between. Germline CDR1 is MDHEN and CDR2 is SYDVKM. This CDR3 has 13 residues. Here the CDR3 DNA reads TGTGCCAGCAGCAGCCCCGGGTTGGTGGGCTACACCTTC. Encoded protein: CASSSPGLVGYTF.

CDR3 loop: CASRTSGAANEQFF. CDR3 sequence (DNA): TGTGCCAGCAGGACTAGCGGGGCCGCCAATGAGCAGTTCTTC. This chain links TRBV6-5 with TRBJ2-1; 11 bases agree with TRBD2. The CDR3 is 14 residues long. The V gene end was trimmed by 6 bases and the J gene end by 6 bases; junction bases not matched to a gene: 4. From germline, CDR1 is MNHEY and CDR2 SVGAGI.

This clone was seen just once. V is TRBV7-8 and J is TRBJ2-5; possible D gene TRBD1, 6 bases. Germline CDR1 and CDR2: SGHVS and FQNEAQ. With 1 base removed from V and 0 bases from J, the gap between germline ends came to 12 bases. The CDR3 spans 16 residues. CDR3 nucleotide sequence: TGTGCCAGCAGCTTAGAAGACAGGACATACCAAGAGACCCAGTACTTC. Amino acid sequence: CASSLEDRTYQETQYF.

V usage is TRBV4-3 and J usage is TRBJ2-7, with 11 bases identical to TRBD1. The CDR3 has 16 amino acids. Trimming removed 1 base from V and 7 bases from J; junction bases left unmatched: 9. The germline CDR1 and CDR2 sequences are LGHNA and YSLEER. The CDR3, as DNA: TGCGCCAGCAGCCAAGGGAGAGGGACAGGGGGAACGGAGCAGTACTTC. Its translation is CASSQGRGTGGTEQYF.

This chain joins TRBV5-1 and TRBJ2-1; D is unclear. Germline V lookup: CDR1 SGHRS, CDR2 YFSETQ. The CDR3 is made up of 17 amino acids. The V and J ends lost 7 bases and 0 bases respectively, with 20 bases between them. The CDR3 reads CASSYHLNSNSYNEQFF. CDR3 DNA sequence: TGCGCCAGCTCCTACCACCTAAACTCCAACTCCTACAATGAGCAGTTCTTC.

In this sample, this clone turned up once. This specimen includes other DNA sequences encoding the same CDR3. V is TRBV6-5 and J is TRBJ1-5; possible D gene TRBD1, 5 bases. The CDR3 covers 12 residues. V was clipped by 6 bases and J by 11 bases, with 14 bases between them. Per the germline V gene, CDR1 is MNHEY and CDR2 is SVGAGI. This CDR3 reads CASSPGGRAQHF. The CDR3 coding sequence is TGTGCCAGCAGCCCCGGGGGAAGGGCCCAGCATTTT.

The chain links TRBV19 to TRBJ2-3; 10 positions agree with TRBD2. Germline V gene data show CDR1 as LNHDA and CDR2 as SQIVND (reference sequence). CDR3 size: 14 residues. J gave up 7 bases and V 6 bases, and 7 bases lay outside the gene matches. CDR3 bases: TGTGCCAGTAGATCCGGGACTAGCGCCTATACGCAGTATTTT. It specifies CASRSGTSAYTQYF. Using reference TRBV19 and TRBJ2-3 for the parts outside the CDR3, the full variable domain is DGGITQSPKYLFRKEGQNVTLSCEQNLNHDAMYWYRQDPGQGLRLIYYSQIVNDFQKGDIAEGYSVSREKKESFPLTVTSAQKNPTAFYLCASRSGTSAYTQYFGPGTRLTVL.

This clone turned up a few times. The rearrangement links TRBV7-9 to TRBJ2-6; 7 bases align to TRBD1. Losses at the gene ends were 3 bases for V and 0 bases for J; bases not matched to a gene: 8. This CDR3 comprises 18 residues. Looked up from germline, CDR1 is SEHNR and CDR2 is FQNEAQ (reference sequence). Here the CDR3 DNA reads TGTGCCAGCAGCTTGGGACAGAGTATTCCCTCTGGGGCCAACGTCCTGACTTTC. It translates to CASSLGQSIPSGANVLTF.

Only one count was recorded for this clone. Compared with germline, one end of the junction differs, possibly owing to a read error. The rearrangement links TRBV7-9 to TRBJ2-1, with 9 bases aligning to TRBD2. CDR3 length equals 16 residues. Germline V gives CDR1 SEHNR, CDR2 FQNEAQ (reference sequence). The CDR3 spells CSSSSRTGLATNEQFF. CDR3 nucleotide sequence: TGTTCCAGCAGCTCAAGAACGGGACTAGCAACCAATGAGCAGTTCTTC.

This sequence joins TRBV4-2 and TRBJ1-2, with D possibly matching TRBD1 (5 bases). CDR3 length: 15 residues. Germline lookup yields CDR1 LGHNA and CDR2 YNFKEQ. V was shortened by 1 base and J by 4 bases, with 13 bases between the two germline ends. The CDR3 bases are TGTGCCAGCAGCCAAGCCGGGGGGGGGATCTATGGCTACACCTTC. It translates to CASSQAGGGIYGYTF.

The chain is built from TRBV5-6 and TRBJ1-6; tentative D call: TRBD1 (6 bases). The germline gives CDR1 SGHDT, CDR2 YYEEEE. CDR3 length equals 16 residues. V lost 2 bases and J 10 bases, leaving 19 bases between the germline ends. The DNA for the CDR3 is TGTGCCAGCAGCTTAGGGACACAGGGATTGCAGTCACCCCTCCACTTT. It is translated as CASSLGTQGLQSPLHF.

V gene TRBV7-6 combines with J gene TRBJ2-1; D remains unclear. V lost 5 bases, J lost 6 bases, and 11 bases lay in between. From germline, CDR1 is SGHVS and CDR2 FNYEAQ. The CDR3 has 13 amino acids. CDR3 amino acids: CASSPYLPNEQFF. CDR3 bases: TGTGCCAGCAGCCCCTACTTGCCCAATGAGCAGTTCTTC.

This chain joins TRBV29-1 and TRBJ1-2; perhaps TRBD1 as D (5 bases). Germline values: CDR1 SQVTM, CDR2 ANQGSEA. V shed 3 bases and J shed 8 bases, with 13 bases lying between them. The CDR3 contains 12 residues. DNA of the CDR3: TGCAGCGTTGAGGGAGGGGCGGAAGGCTACACCTTC. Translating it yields CSVEGGAEGYTF.

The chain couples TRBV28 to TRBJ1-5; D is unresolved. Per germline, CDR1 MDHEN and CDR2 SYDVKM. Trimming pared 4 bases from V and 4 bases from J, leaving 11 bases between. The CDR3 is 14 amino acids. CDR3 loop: CASSYRGENQPQHF. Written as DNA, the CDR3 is TGTGCCAGCAGTTATCGGGGTGAAAATCAGCCCCAGCATTTT.

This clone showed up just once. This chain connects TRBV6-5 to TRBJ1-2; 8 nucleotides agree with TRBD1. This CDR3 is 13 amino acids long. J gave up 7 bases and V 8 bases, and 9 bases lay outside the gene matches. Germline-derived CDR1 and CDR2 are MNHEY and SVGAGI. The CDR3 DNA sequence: TGTGCCAGCCACAGGGGGGACCAGTTTGGCTACACCTTC. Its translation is CASHRGDQFGYTF.

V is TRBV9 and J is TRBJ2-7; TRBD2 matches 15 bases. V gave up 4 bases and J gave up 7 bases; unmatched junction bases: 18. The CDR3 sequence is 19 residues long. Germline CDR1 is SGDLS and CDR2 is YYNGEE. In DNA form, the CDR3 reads TGTGCCAGCAGCCACCATGAAAACTTGGGACTAGCGGGAGGCTTAGAGCAGTACTTC. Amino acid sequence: CASSHHENLGLAGGLEQYF.

The CDR3 DNA follows: TGTGCCTCCAGTTTTGGGGAGGGAAGAACTGAAGCTTTCTTT. This sequence encodes CASSFGEGRTEAFF. The chain has TRBV2 and TRBJ1-1; D is unresolved. V was cut by 11 bases and J by 5 bases, with 21 bases left in between. The CDR3 is 14 amino acids. Germline V CDR1 and CDR2: SNHLY, FYNNEI.

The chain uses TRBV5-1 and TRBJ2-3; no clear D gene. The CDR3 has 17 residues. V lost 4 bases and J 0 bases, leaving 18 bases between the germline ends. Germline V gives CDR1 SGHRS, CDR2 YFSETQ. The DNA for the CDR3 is TGCGCCAGCAGCGGAGCCCGCGACTCTCGAAGCACAGATACGCAGTATTTT. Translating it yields CASSGARDSRSTDTQYF.

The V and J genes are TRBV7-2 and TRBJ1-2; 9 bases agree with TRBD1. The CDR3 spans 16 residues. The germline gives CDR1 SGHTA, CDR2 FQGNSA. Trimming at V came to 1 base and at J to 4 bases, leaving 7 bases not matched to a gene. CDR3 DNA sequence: TGTGCCAGCAGCTTAGGGGGGACAGGGACCTCCTATGGCTACACCTTC. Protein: CASSLGGTGTSYGYTF.

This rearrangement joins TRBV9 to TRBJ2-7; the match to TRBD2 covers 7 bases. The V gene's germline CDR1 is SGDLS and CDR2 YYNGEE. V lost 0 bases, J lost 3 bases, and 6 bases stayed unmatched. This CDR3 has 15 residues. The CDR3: CASSVELGGFYEQYF. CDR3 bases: TGTGCCAGCAGCGTAGAGCTCGGGGGGTTCTACGAGCAGTACTTC.

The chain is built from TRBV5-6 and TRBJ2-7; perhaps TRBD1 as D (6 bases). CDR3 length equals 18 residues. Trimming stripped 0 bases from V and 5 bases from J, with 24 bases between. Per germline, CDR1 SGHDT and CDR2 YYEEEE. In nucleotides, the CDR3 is TGTGCCAGCAGCTTGGTAGTGGTCCGGGACACAGGTCGGGACGAGCAGTACTTC. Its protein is CASSLVVVRDTGRDEQYF.

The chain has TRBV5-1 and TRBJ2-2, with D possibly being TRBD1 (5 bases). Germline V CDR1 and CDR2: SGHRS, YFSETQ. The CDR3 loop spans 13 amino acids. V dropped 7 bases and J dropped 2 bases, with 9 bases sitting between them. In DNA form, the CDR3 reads TGCGCCAGCTCCTGGACAAACACCGGGGAGCTGTTTTTT. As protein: CASSWTNTGELFF.